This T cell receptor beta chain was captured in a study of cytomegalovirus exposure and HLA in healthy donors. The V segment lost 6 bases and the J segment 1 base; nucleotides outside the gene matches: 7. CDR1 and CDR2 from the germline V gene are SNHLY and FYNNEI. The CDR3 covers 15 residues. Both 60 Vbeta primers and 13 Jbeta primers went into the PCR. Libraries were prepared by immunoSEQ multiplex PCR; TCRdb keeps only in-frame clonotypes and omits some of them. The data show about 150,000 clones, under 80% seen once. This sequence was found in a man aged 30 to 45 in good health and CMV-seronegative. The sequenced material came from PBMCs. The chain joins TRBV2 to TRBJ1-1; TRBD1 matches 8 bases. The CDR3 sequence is CASSPGQGPNTEAFF. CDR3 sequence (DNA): TGTGCCAGCAGCCCTGGACAGGGCCCGAACACTGAAGCTTTCTTT.